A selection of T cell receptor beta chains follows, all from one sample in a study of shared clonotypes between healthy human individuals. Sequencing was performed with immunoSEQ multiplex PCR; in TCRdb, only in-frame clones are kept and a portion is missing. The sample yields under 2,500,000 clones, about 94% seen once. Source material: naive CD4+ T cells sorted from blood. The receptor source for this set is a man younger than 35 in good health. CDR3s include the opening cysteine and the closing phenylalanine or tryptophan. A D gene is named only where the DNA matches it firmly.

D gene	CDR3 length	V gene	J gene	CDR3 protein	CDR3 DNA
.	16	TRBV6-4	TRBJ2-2	CDHLGAAGRGTGELFF	TGTGATCATCTGGGGGCCGCAGGGAGGGGCACCGGGGAGCTGTTTTTT
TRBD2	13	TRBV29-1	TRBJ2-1	CSPKASGTDEQFF	TGCAGCCCAAAGGCTAGCGGGACCGATGAGCAGTTCTTC
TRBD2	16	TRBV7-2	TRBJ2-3	CASSASLAGTTDTQYF	TGTGCCAGCAGCGCCTCACTAGCGGGGACCACAGATACGCAGTATTTT
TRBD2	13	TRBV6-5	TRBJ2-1	CASRRLAGPMQFF	TGTGCCAGCAGACGACTAGCGGGACCCATGCAGTTCTTC
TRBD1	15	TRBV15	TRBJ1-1	CATSRAGTENTEAFF	TGTGCCACCAGCAGAGCCGGGACAGAAAACACTGAAGCTTTCTTT
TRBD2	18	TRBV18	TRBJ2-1	CASSPYGTSGSSYNEQFF	TGTGCCAGCTCACCATATGGCACTAGCGGGAGTTCCTACAATGAGCAGTTCTTC
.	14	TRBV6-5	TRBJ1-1	CASSYGGRNTEAFF	TGTGCCAGCAGTTACGGTGGAAGGAACACTGAAGCTTTCTTT
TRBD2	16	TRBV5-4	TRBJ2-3	CASSPGLAGGSDTQYF	TGTGCCAGCAGCCCGGGACTAGCGGGAGGTTCAGATACGCAGTATTTT
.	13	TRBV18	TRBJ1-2	CASSLRQDYGYTF	TGTGCCAGCTCTCTTAGACAGGACTATGGCTACACCTTC
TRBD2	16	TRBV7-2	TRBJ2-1	CASNQRTSGSYNEQFF	TGTGCCAGCAACCAAAGGACTAGCGGGAGTTACAATGAGCAGTTCTTC
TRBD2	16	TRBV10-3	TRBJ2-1	CAISDQREGTFGEQFF	TGTGCCATCAGTGACCAGCGGGAGGGCACCTTCGGTGAGCAGTTCTTC
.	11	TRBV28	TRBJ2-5	CASSFRETQYF	TGTGCCAGCAGTTTTAGGGAGACCCAGTACTTC
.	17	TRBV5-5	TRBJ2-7	CASRFSSGGLQPWEQYF	TGTGCCAGCAGGTTCTCAAGTGGGGGCCTTCAACCCTGGGAGCAGTACTTC
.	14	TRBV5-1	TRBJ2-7	CASSFGGVTYEQYF	TGCGCCAGCAGCTTCGGGGGCGTTACCTACGAGCAGTACTTC
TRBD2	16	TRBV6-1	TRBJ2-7	CASSEKAGGRSREQYF	TGTGCCAGCAGTGAAAAAGCGGGAGGCCGATCTCGGGAGCAGTACTTC
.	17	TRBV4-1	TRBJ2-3	CASSQGIGQGGTDTQYF	TGCGCCAGCAGCCAAGGGATCGGACAGGGAGGGACAGATACGCAGTATTTT
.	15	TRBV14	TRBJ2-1	CASSRLGGAYNEQFF	TGTGCCAGCAGCCGCCTGGGAGGAGCCTACAATGAGCAGTTCTTC
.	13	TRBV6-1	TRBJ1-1	CASTRAGVSEAFF	TGTGCCAGCACCCGGGCGGGGGTCTCTGAAGCTTTCTTT